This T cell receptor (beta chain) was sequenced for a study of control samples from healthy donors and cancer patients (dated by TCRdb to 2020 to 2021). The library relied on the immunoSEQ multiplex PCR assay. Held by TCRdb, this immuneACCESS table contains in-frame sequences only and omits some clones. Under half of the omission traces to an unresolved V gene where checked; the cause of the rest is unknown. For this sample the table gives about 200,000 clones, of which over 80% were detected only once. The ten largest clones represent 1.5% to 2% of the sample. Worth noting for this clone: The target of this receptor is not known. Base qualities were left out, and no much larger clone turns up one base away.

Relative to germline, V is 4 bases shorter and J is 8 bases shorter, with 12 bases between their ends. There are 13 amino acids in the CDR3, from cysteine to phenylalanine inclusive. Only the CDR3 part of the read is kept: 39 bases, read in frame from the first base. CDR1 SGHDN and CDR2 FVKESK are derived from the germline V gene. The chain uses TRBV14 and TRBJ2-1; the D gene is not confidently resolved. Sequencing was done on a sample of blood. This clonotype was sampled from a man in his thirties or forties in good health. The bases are TGTGCCAGCAGCCCTTCCCCGATGGATGAGCAGTTCTTC. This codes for CASSPSPMDEQFF.